One TCR beta chain is described in this entry. Germline values: CDR1 DFQATT, CDR2 SNEGSKA (reference sequence). Trimming cost V 5 bases and J 3 bases; bases outside gene matches: 8. The CDR3 runs 15 residues. The sample comes from a study of blood T cells in healthy people across ages. Primed by a sample-barcoded 5' primer and a J-beta primer mix, a second PCR proceeded for 7 to 11 cycles. TCRdb re-called the 5' RACE reads through MiXCR, storing one row per CDR3 protein. The table has roughly 1,700,000 distinct CDR3 sequences, roughly 27% seen once. The TCR comes from a woman in her twenties or thirties in good health. What was sequenced was blood. The V and J genes are TRBV20-1 and TRBJ2-3, with 10 bases aligning to TRBD2. This chain's CDR3 is CSASSLAGVTDTQYF. CDR3 bases: TGCAGTGCTTCTTCTCTAGCGGGAGTAACAGATACGCAGTATTTT.